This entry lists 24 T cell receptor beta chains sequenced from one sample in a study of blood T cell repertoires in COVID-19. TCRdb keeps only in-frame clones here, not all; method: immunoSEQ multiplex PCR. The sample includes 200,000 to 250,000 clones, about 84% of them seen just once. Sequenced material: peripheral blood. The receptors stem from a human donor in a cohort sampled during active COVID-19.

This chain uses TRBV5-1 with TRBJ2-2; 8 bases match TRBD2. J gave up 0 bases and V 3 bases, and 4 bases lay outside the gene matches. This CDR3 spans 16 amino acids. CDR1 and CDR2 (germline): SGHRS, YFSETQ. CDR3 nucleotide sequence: TGCGCCAGCAGCTCCTTAGCGGGAACGAACACCGGGGAGCTGTTTTTT. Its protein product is CASSSLAGTNTGELFF.

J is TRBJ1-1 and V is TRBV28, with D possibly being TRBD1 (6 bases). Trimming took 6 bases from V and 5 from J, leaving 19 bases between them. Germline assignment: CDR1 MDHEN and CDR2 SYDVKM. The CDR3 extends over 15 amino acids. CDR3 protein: CASRAGGLTRTEAFF. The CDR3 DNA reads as TGTGCCAGCAGGGCTGGGGGCCTAACGAGGACTGAAGCTTTCTTT. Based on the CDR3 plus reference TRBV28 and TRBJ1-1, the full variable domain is DVKVTQSSRYLVKRTGEKVFLECVQDMDHENMFWYRQDPGLGLRLIYFSYDVKMKEKGDIPEGYSVSREKKERFSLILESASTNQTSMYLCASRAGGLTRTEAFFGQGTRLTVV.

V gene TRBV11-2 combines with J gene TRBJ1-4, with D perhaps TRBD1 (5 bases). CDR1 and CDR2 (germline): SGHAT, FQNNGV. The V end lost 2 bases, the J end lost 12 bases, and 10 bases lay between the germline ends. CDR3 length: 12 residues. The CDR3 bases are TGTGCCAGCAGCTTATCGGGGGTGCAACTGTTTTTT. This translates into CASSLSGVQLFF.

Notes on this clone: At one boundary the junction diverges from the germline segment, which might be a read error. CDR3 protein: CASSFLDSQF. CDR3 DNA: TGTGCCAGCAGCTTTTTGGACTCACAGTTT. This sequence joins TRBV7-2 and TRBJ1-1; no clear D. CDR1 SGHTA and CDR2 FQGNSA come from the germline V gene. The CDR3 sequence is 10 residues long. The full variable domain, rest sourced from reference TRBV7-2 and TRBJ1-1, is GAGVSQSPSNKVTEKGKDVELRCDPISGHTALYWYRQSLGQGLEFLIYFQGNSAPDKSGLPSDRFSAERTGGSVSTLTIQRTQQEDSAVYLCASSFLDSQFGQGTRLTVV.

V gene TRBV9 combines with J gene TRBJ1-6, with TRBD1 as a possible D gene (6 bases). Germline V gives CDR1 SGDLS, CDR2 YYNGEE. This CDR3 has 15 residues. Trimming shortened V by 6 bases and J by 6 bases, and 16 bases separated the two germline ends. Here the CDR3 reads CASTEGGAFNSPLHF. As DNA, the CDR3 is TGTGCCAGCACCGAGGGGGGGGCGTTTAATTCACCCCTCCACTTT.

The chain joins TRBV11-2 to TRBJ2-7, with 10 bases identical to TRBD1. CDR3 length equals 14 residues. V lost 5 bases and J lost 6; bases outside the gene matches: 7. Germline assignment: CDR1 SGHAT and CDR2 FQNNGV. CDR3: CASSPVGQGGEQYF. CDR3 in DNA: TGTGCCAGCAGCCCCGTCGGACAGGGGGGCGAGCAGTACTTC.

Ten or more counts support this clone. The chain's CDR3 is CASSLGSRQATEQYF. CDR3 coding DNA: TGTGCCAGCAGCTTGGGGAGTAGACAGGCTACCGAGCAGTACTTC. The rearrangement links TRBV7-2 to TRBJ2-7; TRBD1 might be the D (6 bases). This CDR3 comprises 15 residues. Germline V gene data show CDR1 as SGHTA and CDR2 as FQGNSA. Trimming cost V 3 bases and J 6 bases, with 18 bases left between them.

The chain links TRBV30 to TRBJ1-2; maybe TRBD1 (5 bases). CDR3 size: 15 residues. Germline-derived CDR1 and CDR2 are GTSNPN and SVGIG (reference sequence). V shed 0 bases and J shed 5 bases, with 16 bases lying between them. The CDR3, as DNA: TGTGCCTGGAGTGTACCCGGGGGAAACAGATATGGCTACACCTTC. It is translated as CAWSVPGGNRYGYTF.

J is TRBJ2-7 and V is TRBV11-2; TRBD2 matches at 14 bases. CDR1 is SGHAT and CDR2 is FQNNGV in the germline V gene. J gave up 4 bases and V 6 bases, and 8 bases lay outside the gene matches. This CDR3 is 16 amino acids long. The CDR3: CASSSRTSGGLYEQYF. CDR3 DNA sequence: TGTGCCAGCAGTTCGCGGACTAGCGGGGGGCTATACGAGCAGTACTTC.

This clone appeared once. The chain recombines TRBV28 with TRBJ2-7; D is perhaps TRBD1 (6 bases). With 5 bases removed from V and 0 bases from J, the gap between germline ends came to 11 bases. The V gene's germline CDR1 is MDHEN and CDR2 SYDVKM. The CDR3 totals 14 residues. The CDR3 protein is CASSASTGSYEQYF. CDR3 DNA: TGTGCCAGCAGTGCATCGACAGGCTCCTACGAGCAGTACTTC.

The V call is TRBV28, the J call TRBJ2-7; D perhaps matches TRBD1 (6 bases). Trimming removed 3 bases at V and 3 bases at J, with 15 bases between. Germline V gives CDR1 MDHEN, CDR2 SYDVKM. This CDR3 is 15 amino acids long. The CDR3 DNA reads TGTGCCAGCAGTTTGCCTCCGACAGGTAACTACGAGCAGTACTTC. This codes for CASSLPPTGNYEQYF.

CDR3 amino acids: CASRDRTLGKLFF. CDR3 in DNA: TGTGCCAGCAGAGACAGGACCTTGGGAAAACTGTTTTTT. The V gene is TRBV6-5, the J gene TRBJ1-4, with a tentative D call TRBD1 (6 bases). Germline V gene lookup returns CDR1 MNHEY and CDR2 SVGAGI. The length of the CDR3 is 13 residues. Between the trimmed V and J ends, which lost 6 bases and 10 bases, there was a span of 15 bases.

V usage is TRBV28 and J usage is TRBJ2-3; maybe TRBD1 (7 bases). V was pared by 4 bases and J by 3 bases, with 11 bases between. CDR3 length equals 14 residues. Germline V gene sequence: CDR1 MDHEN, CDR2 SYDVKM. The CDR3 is CASSSEGATDTQYF. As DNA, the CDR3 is TGTGCCAGCAGTTCGGAGGGGGCTACAGATACGCAGTATTTT.

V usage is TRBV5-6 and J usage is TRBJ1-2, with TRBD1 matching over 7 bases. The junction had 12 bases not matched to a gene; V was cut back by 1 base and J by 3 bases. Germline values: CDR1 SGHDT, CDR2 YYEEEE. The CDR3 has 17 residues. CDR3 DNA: TGTGCCAGCAGCTTGTTGCACAGGGGTAGGGGAGACTATGGCTACACCTTC. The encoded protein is CASSLLHRGRGDYGYTF.

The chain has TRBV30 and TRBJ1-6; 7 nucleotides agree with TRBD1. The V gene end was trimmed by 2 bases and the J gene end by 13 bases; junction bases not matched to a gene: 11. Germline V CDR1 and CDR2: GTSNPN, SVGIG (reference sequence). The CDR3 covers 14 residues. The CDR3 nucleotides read TGTGCCTGGAGTCCCGGGACAGTCGGTTCCCCCCTCCACTTT. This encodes CAWSPGTVGSPLHF.

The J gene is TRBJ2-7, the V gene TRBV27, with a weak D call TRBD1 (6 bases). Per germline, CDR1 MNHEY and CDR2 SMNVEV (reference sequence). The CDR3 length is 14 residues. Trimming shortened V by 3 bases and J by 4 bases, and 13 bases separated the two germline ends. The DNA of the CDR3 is TGTGCCAGCAGTTTTCACCGGGACAATTACGAGCAGTACTTC. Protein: CASSFHRDNYEQYF.

CDR3 residues: CASSVEGAYGYTF. The DNA of the CDR3 is TGTGCCAGCAGCGTAGAGGGGGCCTATGGCTACACCTTC. The chain recombines TRBV9 with TRBJ1-2, with 7 bases aligning to TRBD1. The CDR3 contains 13 residues. CDR1 and CDR2 from the germline V gene are SGDLS and YYNGEE. Trimming cost V 0 bases and J 4 bases; bases outside gene matches: 0.

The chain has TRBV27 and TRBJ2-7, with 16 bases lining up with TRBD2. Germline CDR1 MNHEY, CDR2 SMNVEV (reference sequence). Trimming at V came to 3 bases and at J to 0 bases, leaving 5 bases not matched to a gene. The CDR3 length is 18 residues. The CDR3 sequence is CASSFVGLAGGSSYEQYF. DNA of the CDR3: TGTGCCAGCAGTTTCGTGGGACTAGCGGGAGGGAGCTCCTACGAGCAGTACTTC.

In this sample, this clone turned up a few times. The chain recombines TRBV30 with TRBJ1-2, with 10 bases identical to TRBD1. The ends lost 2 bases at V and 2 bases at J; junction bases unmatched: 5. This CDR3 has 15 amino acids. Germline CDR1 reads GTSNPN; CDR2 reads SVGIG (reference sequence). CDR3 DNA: TGTGCCTGGAGTCCCATGACAGGGGGCAACTATGGCTACACCTTC. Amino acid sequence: CAWSPMTGGNYGYTF. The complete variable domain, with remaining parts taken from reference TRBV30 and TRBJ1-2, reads SQTIHQWPATLVQPVGSPLSLECTVEGTSNPNLYWYRQAAGRGLQLLFYSVGIGQISSEVPQNLSASRPQDRQFILSSKKLLLSDSGFYLCAWSPMTGGNYGYTFGSGTRLTVV.

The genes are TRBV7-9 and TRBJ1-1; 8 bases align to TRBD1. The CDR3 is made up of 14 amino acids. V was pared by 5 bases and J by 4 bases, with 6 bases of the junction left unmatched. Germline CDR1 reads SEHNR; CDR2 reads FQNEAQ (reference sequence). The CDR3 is CASSLDRGSTEAFF. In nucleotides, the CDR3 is TGTGCCAGCAGCCTAGACAGGGGTTCCACTGAAGCTTTCTTT.

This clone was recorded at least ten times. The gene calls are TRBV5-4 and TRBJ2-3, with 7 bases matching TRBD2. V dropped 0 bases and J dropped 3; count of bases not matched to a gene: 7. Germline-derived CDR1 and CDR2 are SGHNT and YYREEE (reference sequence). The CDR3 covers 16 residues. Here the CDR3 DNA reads TGTGCCAGCAGCTTGGGGACGGGAGGTGAGACAGATACGCAGTATTTT. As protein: CASSLGTGGETDTQYF.

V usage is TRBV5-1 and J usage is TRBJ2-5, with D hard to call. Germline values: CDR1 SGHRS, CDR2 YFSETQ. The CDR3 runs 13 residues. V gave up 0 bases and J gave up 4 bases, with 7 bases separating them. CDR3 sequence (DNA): TGCGCCAGCAGCTTGGCCGTCGGAGAGACCCAGTACTTC. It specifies CASSLAVGETQYF.

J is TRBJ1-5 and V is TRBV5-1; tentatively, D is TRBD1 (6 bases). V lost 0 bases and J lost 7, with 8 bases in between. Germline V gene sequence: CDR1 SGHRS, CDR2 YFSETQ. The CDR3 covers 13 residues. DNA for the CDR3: TGCGCCAGCAGCTTGGGGCAGGGGCAGCCCCAGCATTTT. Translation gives CASSLGQGQPQHF.

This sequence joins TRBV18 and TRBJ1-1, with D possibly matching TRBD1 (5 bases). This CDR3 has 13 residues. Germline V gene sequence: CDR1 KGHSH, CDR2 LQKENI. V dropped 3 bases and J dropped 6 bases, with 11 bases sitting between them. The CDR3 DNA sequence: TGTGCCAGCTCACCGGGGCAGGGCGCTGAAGCTTTCTTT. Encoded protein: CASSPGQGAEAFF. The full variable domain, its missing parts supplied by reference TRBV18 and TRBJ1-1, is NAGVMQNPRHLVRRRGQEARLRCSPMKGHSHVYWYRQLPEEGLKFMVYLQKENIIDESGMPKERFSAEFPKEGPSILRIQQVVRGDSAAYFCASSPGQGAEAFFGQGTRLTVV.